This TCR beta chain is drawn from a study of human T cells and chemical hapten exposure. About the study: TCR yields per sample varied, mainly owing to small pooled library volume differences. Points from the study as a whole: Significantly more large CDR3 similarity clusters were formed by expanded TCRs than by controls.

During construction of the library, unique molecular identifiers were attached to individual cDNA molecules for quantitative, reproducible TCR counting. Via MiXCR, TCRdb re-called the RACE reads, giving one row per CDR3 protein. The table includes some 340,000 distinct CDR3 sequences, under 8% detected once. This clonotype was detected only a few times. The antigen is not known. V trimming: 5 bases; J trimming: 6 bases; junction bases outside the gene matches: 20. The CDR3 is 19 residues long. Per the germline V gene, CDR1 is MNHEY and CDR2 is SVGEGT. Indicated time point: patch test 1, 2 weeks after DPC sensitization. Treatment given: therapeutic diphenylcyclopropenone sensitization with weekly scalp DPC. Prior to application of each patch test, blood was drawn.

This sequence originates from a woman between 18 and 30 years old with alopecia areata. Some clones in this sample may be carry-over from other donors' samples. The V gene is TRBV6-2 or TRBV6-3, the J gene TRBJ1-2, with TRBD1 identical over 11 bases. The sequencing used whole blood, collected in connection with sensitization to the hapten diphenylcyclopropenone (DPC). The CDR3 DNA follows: TGTGCCAGCAGTCAATTTATCTGGACAGGGGGCGCGTTCGTCGATGGCTACACCTTC. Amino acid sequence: CASSQFIWTGGAFVDGYTF.